This TCR beta chain comes out of a study of glioma-infiltrating T cells. Between the trimmed V and J ends, which lost 1 base and 1 base, there was a span of 19 bases. CDR1 is MGHRA and CDR2 is YSYEKL in the germline V gene. This CDR3 is built from 18 residues. This clonotype was recorded many times. Antigen unknown. The iRepertoire nested amplicon-rescue multiplex PCR amplified TCR alpha and beta CDR3s from RNA. TCRdb reprocessed the multiplex PCR reads with MiXCR, giving one entry per CDR3 protein. The sample includes fewer than 250,000 distinct CDR3 sequences, 32% of them seen just once. General observations from the study: Non-neoplastic patients had below-expected tissue-blood divergence, while all gliomas exceeded expectation.

The chain carries TRBV4-1 and TRBJ1-1; a possible D gene is TRBD1 (5 bases). The sample consisted of glioma tissue, nonneoplastic brain tissue, or PBMCs (not recorded which). This TCR came from a human donor with low-grade glioma or glioblastoma, undergoing nonglioma brain surgery, or in good health (not recorded which). CDR3 residues: CASSQGSLVSGSNTEAFF. DNA of the CDR3: TGCGCCAGCAGCCAAGGGAGTTTGGTGTCAGGGTCGAACACTGAAGCTTTCTTT.